The following is a TCR beta chain sequence with its context. What it binds is not known. A much larger clone sits a single nucleotide away, making a read error possible. The sample is drawn from a study of T cells in Graves' hyperthyroidism and ophthalmopathy. Looking at the study overall: Peripheral blood sampling occurred at initial diagnosis, before any treatment. Study outcomes and limitations: Classification by a 13 V-J model distinguished ophthalmopathy from stable hyperthyroidism.

Each diagnosis drew on symptoms, thyroxine, TRAb, thyroid ultrasound and orbital computed tomography findings. CDR1 and CDR2 from the germline V gene are LGHDT and YNNKEL (reference sequence). The CDR3 has 13 amino acids. Amplification of TCR beta CDR3 regions used RNA as the template. Primed by the HTBI set, a first-round RT-PCR was run on the TCR CDR3. Via MiXCR, TCRdb re-called the multiplex PCR reads, giving one row per CDR3 protein. The repertoire holds around 690,000 distinct CDR3 sequences, roughly 17% seen once, with 15% to 17% in the top ten. The sequenced sample consisted of blood. This clonotype was obtained from a man aged 50 to 59 with Graves' hyperthyroidism. This chain joins TRBV3-1 and TRBJ1-1; D is unclear. The DNA of the CDR3 is TGTGCCAGCAGCCCCTCCGGGCAGAATGAATCTTTCTTT. Translating gives CASSPSGQNESFF.